What follows are 18 T cell receptor beta chains derived from one specimen sequenced in a study of T-cell reconstitution after alpha-beta-depleted transplantation in children. Library preparation (for TCRbeta) was performed with unique molecular identifiers. TCRdb itself ran the PCR reads through MiXCR, one entry per CDR3 protein. The data contain roughly 670,000 distinct CDR3 sequences, less than 15% of them singletons. The specimen was PBMCs, collected before TCRalphabeta/CD19-depleted stem cell transplant. Every receptor here comes from a girl aged 2 to 9 with congenital amegakaryocytic thrombocytopenia, due to receive a stem cell transplant.

The table lists this clonotype with many counts. The V and J genes are TRBV5-1 and TRBJ1-1; TRBD1 might be the D (6 bases). Trimming took off 0 bases at V and 0 bases at J, with 9 bases between the two ends. In germline, CDR1 is SGHRS, CDR2 YFSETQ. CDR3 length equals 15 residues. CDR3 in DNA: TGCGCCAGCAGCTTGGACAGGGCCATGAACACTGAAGCTTTCTTT. Amino acid sequence: CASSLDRAMNTEAFF.

The chain couples TRBV12-3 or TRBV12-4 to TRBJ2-7; 11 nucleotides line up with TRBD2. V gave up 6 bases and J gave up 3 bases; unmatched junction bases: 4. This CDR3 has 14 residues. CDR3 sequence: CASSNGLAGYEQYF. CDR3 bases: TGTGCCAGCAGCAATGGACTAGCGGGCTACGAGCAGTACTTC.

This clonotype was detected only a few times. The chain couples TRBV7-8 to TRBJ2-5; 9 nucleotides line up with TRBD2. CDR1 is SGHVS and CDR2 is FQNEAQ in the germline V gene. This CDR3 has 15 residues. V trimming: 2 bases; J trimming: 5 bases; junction bases outside the gene matches: 6. CDR3 loop: CASSLLAGVQETQYF. The CDR3 nucleotides are TGTGCCAGCAGCTTATTAGCGGGAGTTCAGGAGACCCAGTACTTC.

This clonotype was seen ten or more times. The chain employs TRBV4-1 and TRBJ2-2; TRBD1 is a possible D gene (5 bases). The germline V gene has CDR1 MGHRA and CDR2 YSYEKL. The CDR3 has 16 residues. The germline V and J ends were trimmed by 4 bases and 3 bases, with 15 bases remaining between them. The CDR3 loop is CASSLPTGGDTGELFF. The CDR3 DNA reads as TGCGCCAGCAGCCTCCCCACAGGTGGCGACACCGGGGAGCTGTTTTTT.

This clonotype has more than one count but fewer than ten. This sequence joins TRBV20-1 and TRBJ1-5, with D possibly TRBD1 on 6 matching bases. Germline loops: CDR1 DFQATT, CDR2 SNEGSKA (reference sequence). The CDR3 has 14 amino acids. V gave up 4 bases and J gave up 4 bases, with 14 bases separating them. As DNA, the CDR3 is TGCAGTGCTACCCAGGGGCCTTCGAATCAGCCCCAGCATTTT. Translating gives CSATQGPSNQPQHF.

The table lists this clonotype with many counts. The genes are TRBV11-2 and TRBJ2-7; D may correspond to TRBD1 or TRBD2 (5 bases each). Germline V gene lookup returns CDR1 SGHAT and CDR2 FQNNGV. CDR3 length equals 15 residues. V was clipped by 2 bases and J by 2 bases, with 13 bases between them. CDR3 residues: CASSLMGPLAYEQYF. The CDR3 DNA reads as TGTGCCAGCAGCTTAATGGGACCCCTTGCCTACGAGCAGTACTTC. Full variable domain (missing parts from reference TRBV11-2 and TRBJ2-7): EAGVAQSPRYKIIEKRQSVAFWCNPISGHATLYWYQQILGQGPKLLIQFQNNGVVDDSQLPKDRFSAERLKGVDSTLKIQPAKLEDSAVYLCASSLMGPLAYEQYFGPGTRLTVT.

Details on this clonotype: This may stem from a read error, because a much larger clone lies one nucleotide away. The gene calls are TRBV20-1 and TRBJ2-2; 7 nucleotides line up with TRBD1. Germline V gene lookup returns CDR1 DFQATT and CDR2 SNEGSKA (reference sequence). Trimming at V came to 1 base and at J to 4 bases, leaving 3 bases not matched to a gene. This CDR3 is 14 amino acids long. The CDR3 region is CSARAGGATGELFF. In DNA form, the CDR3 reads TGCAGTGCTAGAGCAGGGGGTGCCACCGGGGAGCTGTTTTTT.

This clonotype was seen ten or more times. V gene TRBV6-1 combines with J gene TRBJ1-2; D possibly corresponds to TRBD1 (6 bases). Trimming stripped 5 bases from V and 8 bases from J, with 15 bases between. Germline values: CDR1 MNHNS, CDR2 SASEGT. The CDR3 length is 13 residues. The chain's CDR3 is CASSQGILIGYTF. The CDR3 region has the DNA TGTGCCAGCAGTCAGGGGATATTGATAGGCTACACCTTC.

This clonotype was seen ten or more times. V gene TRBV12-3 or TRBV12-4 combines with J gene TRBJ2-2, with unresolved D. The CDR3 spans 12 residues. V was clipped by 7 bases and J by 7 bases, with 10 bases between them. The CDR3 loop reads CASTPWGGELFF. CDR3 sequence (DNA): TGTGCCAGCACCCCATGGGGCGGGGAGCTGTTTTTT.

The chain joins TRBV24-1 to TRBJ1-2, with 8 bases identical to TRBD1. Germline loops: CDR1 KGHDR, CDR2 SFDVKD. The CDR3 consists of 12 residues. V was clipped by 11 bases and J by 8 bases; unmatched bases: 9. In DNA, the CDR3 is TGTGCCATCGGACAGGGTGCTGGGGGCTACACCTTC. The encoded protein is CAIGQGAGGYTF.

The V and J genes are TRBV20-1 and TRBJ2-1; 10 bases fit TRBD2. Germline lookup yields CDR1 DFQATT and CDR2 SNEGSKA (reference sequence). Trimming removed 8 bases from V and 9 bases from J; junction bases left unmatched: 13. CDR3 length: 14 residues. DNA of the CDR3: TGCAGTCCCCTCCCCAGCGGGAGGGCCAGTGAGCAGTTCTTC. It specifies CSPLPSGRASEQFF.

This clonotype was recorded at least ten times. The rearrangement joins TRBV5-1 to TRBJ2-2; D uncertain. This CDR3 is built from 13 residues. V was shortened by 2 bases and J by 9 bases, with 11 bases between the two germline ends. The germline V gene has CDR1 SGHRS and CDR2 YFSETQ. The CDR3 DNA reads as TGCGCCAGCAGCTTTGGCGATACCCGGGAGCTGTTTTTT. It translates to CASSFGDTRELFF.

Note on this clonotype: One base away lies a much larger clone, so this may be a sequencing read error. The chain is built from TRBV5-1 and TRBJ2-7; TRBD1 matches at 9 bases. The CDR3 is made up of 15 amino acids. From germline, CDR1 is SGHRS and CDR2 YFSETQ. CDR3: CASSLSGTGTYEHYF. The CDR3 DNA reads as TGCGCCAGCAGCTTGTCTGGGACAGGGACCTACGAGCACTACTTC.

In its sample, this clonotype was seen many times. The chain combines TRBV5-6 with TRBJ1-1; D gene ambiguous. The CDR3 length is 16 residues. Trimming took off 2 bases at V and 1 base at J, with 15 bases between the two ends. CDR1 is SGHDT and CDR2 is YYEEEE in the germline V gene. Here the CDR3 reads CASSLLRRHPNTEAFF. DNA of the CDR3: TGTGCCAGCAGCTTATTACGACGTCATCCGAACACTGAAGCTTTCTTT.

This chain connects TRBV28 to TRBJ2-7, with D uncertain. The germline gives CDR1 MDHEN, CDR2 SYDVKM. The CDR3 is made up of 15 amino acids. The V end lost 5 bases, the J end lost 0 bases, and 14 bases lay between the germline ends. CDR3 coding DNA: TGTGCCAGCAGTCTGCCGCCAGTGAGCTCCTACGAGCAGTACTTC. This translates into CASSLPPVSSYEQYF.

This clonotype was picked up a small number of times. The chain combines TRBV5-6 with TRBJ2-6; the D gene is possibly TRBD2 (5 bases). From germline, CDR1 is SGHDT and CDR2 YYEEEE. V was trimmed by 1 base and J by 1 base, leaving 12 bases between them. This CDR3 has 17 residues. CDR3 sequence reads: CASSLTRGPSGANVLTF. The CDR3 region has the DNA TGTGCCAGCAGCTTGACGCGCGGGCCATCTGGGGCCAACGTCCTGACTTTC.

The chain links TRBV15 to TRBJ2-3; maybe TRBD2 (5 bases). Per the germline V gene, CDR1 is LNHNV and CDR2 is YYDKDF (reference sequence). The CDR3 loop spans 14 amino acids. V lost 5 bases and J lost 2, with 11 bases in between. The DNA for the CDR3 is TGTGCCACCAGCCAAGGACTCACCACAGATACGCAGTATTTT. It is translated as CATSQGLTTDTQYF.

This clonotype was counted between two and nine times. V is TRBV4-2 and J is TRBJ2-5; the D gene is possibly TRBD1 (6 bases). Per the germline V gene, CDR1 is LGHNA and CDR2 is YNFKEQ. Trimming removed 1 base from V and 2 bases from J, with 14 bases in between. The CDR3 extends over 16 amino acids. The CDR3 DNA sequence: TGTGCCAGCAGCCAAGTGTCGGGGCAGGGGCAAGAGACCCAGTACTTC. It codes for CASSQVSGQGQETQYF.